Listed below are T cell receptor beta chains from one sample, sequenced in a study of response to subunit inactivated influenza vaccine. TCRdb processed the RT-PCR reads anew with MiXCR; each CDR3 protein has one entry. The sample contains hundreds of thousands of distinct CDR3 sequences, around 11% of which appear only once. The same sample was also used in a study of T cells expressing NK-cell markers.

Sample: PBMCs from blood, taken on the day of vaccination. The receptors originated from a man aged 50 to 59 who received an inactivated influenza vaccine. The CDR3 runs from the conserved cysteine through the conserved F or W. D genes are given only for firm matches. Expanded clones are given a class, and other clones once, few, many or no size at all.

d_call	clone_size	v_call	j_call	cdr3_length	cdr3_nt	cdr3_aa
NA	NA	TRBV24-1	TRBJ2-1	16	TGTGCCACCAGTGATTTTTCCGGGGGCTCCTACAATGAGCAGTTCTTC	CATSDFSGGSYNEQFF
NA	few	TRBV15	TRBJ1-4	13	TGTGCCACCAGCAGAAAATACGATGAAAAACTGTTTTTT	CATSRKYDEKLFF
NA	NA	TRBV11-2	TRBJ2-1	15	TGTGCCAGCAGCTCGCGAGGGGGCTCCTACAATGAGCAGTTCTTC	CASSSRGGSYNEQFF
TRBD2	many	TRBV18	TRBJ2-2	16	TGTGCCAGCTCATCGACTAGCGGGGGGAACACCGGGGAGCTGTTTTTT	CASSSTSGGNTGELFF
NA	few	TRBV4-2	TRBJ2-3	14	TGTGCCAGCAGCCAAGAGACGTCCACAGATACGCAGTATTTT	CASSQETSTDTQYF
NA	few	TRBV28	TRBJ2-6	16	TGTGCCAGCAGAGCTCAGGGTCTCAGATCCGCCAACGTCCTGACTTTC	CASRAQGLRSANVLTF
TRBD2	many	TRBV12-3/TRBV12-4	TRBJ2-3	16	TGTGCCAGCAGTTTAGTAGCGGGAGGAAGGGTAGATACGCAGTATTTT	CASSLVAGGRVDTQYF
NA	NA	TRBV2	TRBJ2-1	14	TGTGCCAGCAGTTACAAGTACTCCTACAATGAGCAGTTCTTC	CASSYKYSYNEQFF
TRBD2	few	TRBV12-3/TRBV12-4	TRBJ2-1	17	TGTGCCAGCAGCACTAGCGGGGGGGCTCCCACCTACAATGAGCAGTTCTTC	CASSTSGGAPTYNEQFF
TRBD2	NA	TRBV12-3/TRBV12-4	TRBJ2-1	17	TGTGCCAGCAGTTTAAGGCGTAGCGGGGGCGCCATGGGTGAGCAGTTCTTC	CASSLRRSGGAMGEQFF
NA	few	TRBV7-2	TRBJ2-7	14	TGTGCCAGCAGCCGTGACAGGAATTCCTACGAGCAGTACTTC	CASSRDRNSYEQYF
TRBD2	NA	TRBV2	TRBJ2-2	16	TGTGCCAGCAGCCTGGCGGGACTAGCGACACATGGGGAGCTGTTTTTT	CASSLAGLATHGELFF
NA	many	TRBV10-3	TRBJ1-4	14	TGTGCCATCTCTGAAGGAACAGTTAATGAAAAACTGTTTTTT	CAISEGTVNEKLFF
TRBD2	many	TRBV3-1	TRBJ2-5	15	TGTGCCAGCAGCCTAGCGGGAGGGCCCCAAGAGACCCAGTACTTC	CASSLAGGPQETQYF
TRBD1	NA	TRBV7-9	TRBJ1-1	15	TGTGCCAGCAGCCCGGACAGGGGGCTTCCCACTGAAGCTTTCTTT	CASSPDRGLPTEAFF
TRBD2	few	TRBV29-1	TRBJ2-7	14	TGCAGCGGGATACTAGCGGGAGGGTTTTACGAGCAGTACTTC	CSGILAGGFYEQYF
TRBD1	few	TRBV4-3	TRBJ1-2	15	TGCGCCAGCAGCCAAGGGGTGCAGGGGGGCTATGGCTACACCTTC	CASSQGVQGGYGYTF
TRBD2	few	TRBV28	TRBJ2-3	16	TGTGCCAGCAGAACTAGCGGGGGCCTTTACACAGATACGCAGTATTTT	CASRTSGGLYTDTQYF
NA	many	TRBV15	TRBJ2-2	19	TGTGCCACCAGCAGAGACGTCATTCGGTCAGGCTGGAACACCGGGGAGCTGTTTTTT	CATSRDVIRSGWNTGELFF
NA	few	TRBV12-3/TRBV12-4	TRBJ1-6	16	TGTGCCAGCAGTGTTCGACAGGCTTCCTTGAATTCACCCCTCCACTTT	CASSVRQASLNSPLHF
NA	NA	TRBV5-1	TRBJ2-2	16	TGCGCCAGCAGCTTGGTTTCGGGGATGAGCACCGGGGAGCTGTTTTTT	CASSLVSGMSTGELFF
NA	few	TRBV6-2/TRBV6-3	TRBJ1-1	15	TGTGCCAGCAGGGAAGACAGTGTCCCGAACACTGAAGCTTTCTTT	CASREDSVPNTEAFF
TRBD2	many	TRBV3-1	TRBJ2-3	15	TGTGCCAGCAGCCTAAGCGGGGCCAGCACAGATACGCAGTATTTT	CASSLSGASTDTQYF
TRBD2	few	TRBV9	TRBJ2-3	16	TGTGCCAGCAGCCTATGGACTAGCGGACGCACAGATACGCAGTATTTT	CASSLWTSGRTDTQYF
NA	NA	TRBV30	TRBJ1-1	15	TGTGCCTGGAGTTTCGACAGTTTCATGAACACTGAAGCTTTCTTT	CAWSFDSFMNTEAFF
NA	NA	TRBV6-2/TRBV6-3	TRBJ2-2	15	TGTGCCAGCAGTTTGAGGACCGTGAACACCGGGGAGCTGTTTTTT	CASSLRTVNTGELFF
NA	few	TRBV11-2	TRBJ2-2	14	TGTGCCAGCAGCTTTGTCGGGAACACCGGGGAGCTGTTTTTT	CASSFVGNTGELFF
NA	NA	TRBV7-2	TRBJ2-3	15	TGTGCCAGCAGCTTAGAGCGGTATAGCACAGATACGCAGTATTTT	CASSLERYSTDTQYF